Below are 10 T cell receptor beta chains sequenced from a single sample in a study of cytomegalovirus exposure and HLA in healthy donors. PCR primers comprised 60 Vbeta and 13 Jbeta primers. The data were produced by immunoSEQ multiplex PCR, yet TCRdb's version contains in-frame clones alone and is incomplete. The sample gives some 110,000 clones, 66% of which show up once; about 1.5% is in the top ten. Input material: PBMCs. The receptors originated from a man between 18 and 35 years old in good health and CMV-seronegative.

V gene TRBV30 combines with J gene TRBJ2-7; D is perhaps TRBD2 (7 bases). Trimming stripped 5 bases from V and 6 bases from J, with 29 bases between. The CDR3 spans 17 residues. The germline V gene has CDR1 GTSNPN and CDR2 SVGIG (reference sequence). The CDR3 loop reads CAWSGTKPGTTRGEQYF. DNA of the CDR3: TGTGCCTGGTCCGGGACAAAACCCGGGACTACCAGGGGCGAGCAGTACTTC.

The chain employs TRBV9 and TRBJ2-5; TRBD2 matches at 10 bases. This CDR3 is built from 17 residues. The germline CDR1 and CDR2 sequences are SGDLS and YYNGEE. V was pared by 7 bases and J by 2 bases, with 14 bases of the junction left unmatched. The CDR3 DNA reads TGTGCCAGCTCTATCGGCCTAGCGGGGGCCTTACAAGAGACCCAGTACTTC. This sequence encodes CASSIGLAGALQETQYF.

The V gene is TRBV28, the J gene TRBJ1-5; 8 positions match TRBD1. CDR1 MDHEN and CDR2 SYDVKM come from the germline V gene. This CDR3 spans 14 amino acids. V was clipped by 1 base and J by 7 bases; unmatched bases: 3. CDR3 nucleotides: TGTGCCAGCAGTTTATTCACAGGGGGGCAGCCCCAGCATTTT. Protein sequence: CASSLFTGGQPQHF. Full variable domain (rest looked up from reference TRBV28 and TRBJ1-5): DVKVTQSSRYLVKRTGEKVFLECVQDMDHENMFWYRQDPGLGLRLIYFSYDVKMKEKGDIPEGYSVSREKKERFSLILESASTNQTSMYLCASSLFTGGQPQHFGDGTRLSIL.

V and J are TRBV6-6 and TRBJ2-3; no firm D call. The CDR3 extends over 11 amino acids. Trimming removed 5 bases at V and 3 bases at J, with 3 bases between. The germline V gene has CDR1 MNHNY and CDR2 SVGAGI (reference sequence). Here the CDR3 DNA reads TGTGCCAGCAGTGCGACAGATACGCAGTATTTT. Amino acids: CASSATDTQYF.

This clone was detected only a few times. This chain joins TRBV28 and TRBJ1-1; no definite D call. Deletions cut 2 bases from V and 6 bases from J, with 13 bases between. Germline V gives CDR1 MDHEN, CDR2 SYDVKM. This CDR3 spans 14 amino acids. The CDR3 nucleotides read TGTGCCAGCAGTTTACTAGTCCGTCTTTCTGAAGCTTTCTTT. Protein product: CASSLLVRLSEAFF. The full variable domain, completed using reference TRBV28 and TRBJ1-1, is DVKVTQSSRYLVKRTGEKVFLECVQDMDHENMFWYRQDPGLGLRLIYFSYDVKMKEKGDIPEGYSVSREKKERFSLILESASTNQTSMYLCASSLLVRLSEAFFGQGTRLTVV.

The V and J genes are TRBV25-1 and TRBJ1-3, with 8 bases fitting TRBD1. J lost 2 bases, V lost 4 bases, and 4 bases had no gene match. Germline loops: CDR1 MGHDK, CDR2 SYGVNS. The CDR3 extends over 15 amino acids. The CDR3 here is CASSAGGATGNTIYF. The CDR3, as DNA: TGTGCCAGCAGTGCAGGGGGCGCGACTGGAAACACCATATATTTT.

The chain is built from TRBV9 and TRBJ2-7, with 7 positions matching TRBD1. This CDR3 region has 15 residues. Germline loops: CDR1 SGDLS, CDR2 YYNGEE. V lost 1 base and J lost 3; bases outside the gene matches: 7. For the CDR3, the DNA is TGTGCCAGCAGCGTAACTTGGGGACAGAGCTACGAGCAGTACTTC. Translating it yields CASSVTWGQSYEQYF.

For the CDR3, the DNA is TGTGCCAGCAGTTTAAGAGTCTCTGGGGCCAACGTCCTGACTTTC. As protein: CASSLRVSGANVLTF. The rearrangement links TRBV2 to TRBJ2-6, with no clear D. This CDR3 spans 15 amino acids. V shed 5 bases and J shed 0 bases, with 8 bases lying between them. Germline CDR1 is SNHLY and CDR2 is FYNNEI. The entire variable domain, with the rest obtained from reference TRBV2 and TRBJ2-6, is as follows: EPEVTQTPSHQVTQMGQEVILRCVPISNHLYFYWYRQILGQKVEFLVSFYNNEISEKSEIFDDQFSVERPDGSNFTLKIRSTKLEDSAMYFCASSLRVSGANVLTFGAGSRLTVL.

This clone was detected a few times. This chain connects TRBV28 to TRBJ2-7; the D is unclear. CDR3 length equals 10 residues. V lost 5 bases and J lost 4, with 3 bases in between. Germline CDR1 and CDR2: MDHEN and SYDVKM. The CDR3: CASSRYEQYF. DNA for the CDR3: TGTGCCAGCAGTCGGTACGAGCAGTACTTC.

This chain links TRBV2 with TRBJ1-3, with D maybe TRBD1 (6 bases). V lost 5 bases, J lost 0 bases, and 8 bases lay in between. Germline lookup yields CDR1 SNHLY and CDR2 FYNNEI. This CDR3 has 14 amino acids. The CDR3 DNA is TGTGCCAGCAGTACAGGGATCTCTGGAAACACCATATATTTT. Translating it yields CASSTGISGNTIYF.